These 20 T cell receptor beta chains share one sample of origin, sequenced in a study of CD8+ T cells in alopecia areata. In each case, RNA was isolated and then reverse transcribed into cDNA as the sequencing template. Sequencing was performed with immunoSEQ multiplex PCR; in TCRdb, only in-frame clones are kept and a portion is missing. This sample yields roughly 200,000 clones, of which approximately 62% are seen a single time; around 1.8% belongs to the top ten. The sequenced sample was CD4+ T cells sorted from blood, obtained at week 0. The receptors originated from a human donor with alopecia areata.

The chain recombines TRBV2 with TRBJ1-4; D may be TRBD1 (5 bases). CDR1 and CDR2 from the germline V gene are SNHLY and FYNNEI. The CDR3 covers 15 residues. The germline V and J ends were trimmed by 2 bases and 11 bases, with 18 bases remaining between them. CDR3 nucleotide sequence: TGTGCCAGCAGTGAAACGGGGGATACATCTCGGAAACTGTTTTTT. Its protein product is CASSETGDTSRKLFF.

The chain employs TRBV11-3 and TRBJ1-1; D may be TRBD1 (5 bases). V was shortened by 5 bases and J by 10 bases, with 17 bases between the two germline ends. This CDR3 is 13 amino acids long. In germline, CDR1 is SGHNT, CDR2 YENEEA. CDR3 in amino acids: CASSRGDGWGAFF. The CDR3 region has the DNA TGTGCCAGCAGCCGGGGGGACGGTTGGGGAGCTTTCTTT.

In its sample, this clone was seen a few times. The chain couples TRBV7-3 to TRBJ2-5, with TRBD1 as a possible D gene (5 bases). Germline V gives CDR1 SGHTA, CDR2 FQGTGA. V dropped 3 bases and J dropped 1 base, with 15 bases sitting between them. The CDR3 totals 16 residues. The CDR3 DNA is TGTGCCAGCAGCTTCCTCCAGACAGCCTCCCAAGAGACCCAGTACTTC. This sequence encodes CASSFLQTASQETQYF.

The rearrangement links TRBV10-2 to TRBJ1-2, with D maybe TRBD1 (5 bases). CDR1 is WSHSY and CDR2 is SAAADI in the germline V gene. This CDR3 contains 14 residues. Trimming took off 3 bases at V and 0 bases at J, with 8 bases between the two ends. The CDR3 reads CASSEDSTNYGYTF. Written as DNA, the CDR3 is TGCGCCAGCAGTGAAGACAGTACTAACTATGGCTACACCTTC.

The V and J genes are TRBV4-1 and TRBJ2-3; D remains ambiguous. Per germline, CDR1 MGHRA and CDR2 YSYEKL. The CDR3 sequence is 14 residues long. V lost 0 bases and J 3 bases, leaving 7 bases between the germline ends. This CDR3 reads CASSQDLGTDTQYF. As DNA, the CDR3 is TGCGCCAGCAGCCAAGATCTGGGAACAGATACGCAGTATTTT.

The CDR3 coding sequence is TGTGCCAGCCTGCAGGGGTCCAATTCACCCCTCCACTTT. It encodes CASLQGSNSPLHF. The J gene is TRBJ1-6, the V gene TRBV7-2; D is possibly TRBD1 (6 bases). Germline CDR1 is SGHTA and CDR2 is FQGNSA. The CDR3 is 13 residues long. Trimming left V 8 bases short and J 7 bases short, with 12 bases between.

This clone was seen a few times. The rearrangement links TRBV9 to TRBJ2-1; no definite D call. CDR3 length equals 14 residues. The germline CDR1 and CDR2 sequences are SGDLS and YYNGEE. Trimming left V 4 bases short and J 7 bases short, with 15 bases between. In nucleotides, the CDR3 is TGTGCCAGCAGCTCATCGGGTTTAAGTAATGAGCAGTTCTTC. Translated, it gives CASSSSGLSNEQFF.

The chain couples TRBV30 to TRBJ1-6; TRBD1 matches at 7 bases. The CDR3 runs to 13 residues. The V gene end was trimmed by 3 bases and the J gene end by 8 bases; junction bases not matched to a gene: 4. Germline CDR1 is GTSNPN and CDR2 is SVGIG (reference sequence). As DNA, the CDR3 is TGTGCCTGGAGCCGGACAGGCGATTCACCCCTCCACTTT. This gives the protein CAWSRTGDSPLHF.

The chain is built from TRBV19 and TRBJ2-1; 8 positions match TRBD1. Germline CDR1 reads LNHDA; CDR2 reads SQIVND (reference sequence). The CDR3 length is 14 residues. V was clipped by 1 base and J by 5 bases; unmatched bases: 1. This CDR3 is CASSIGTGNNEQFF. DNA for the CDR3: TGTGCCAGTAGTATAGGGACAGGGAACAATGAGCAGTTCTTC.

This chain links TRBV5-6 with TRBJ2-3, with 8 bases aligning to TRBD1. This CDR3 is built from 12 residues. Germline loops: CDR1 SGHDT, CDR2 YYEEEE. Losses at the gene ends were 4 bases for V and 14 bases for J; bases not matched to a gene: 9. This chain's CDR3 is CASSRTGSHLYF. Here the CDR3 DNA reads TGTGCCAGCAGCAGGACAGGGTCGCATCTGTATTTT. Supplemented by reference TRBV5-6 and TRBJ2-3, the full variable domain reads DAGVTQSPTHLIKTRGQQVTLRCSPKSGHDTVSWYQQALGQGPQFIFQYYEEEERQRGNFPDRFSGHQFPNYSSELNVNALLLGDSALYLCASSRTGSHLYFGPGTRLTVL.

Concerning this clone: This sample includes further DNA sequences coding for the same CDR3. The CDR3 protein is CASSLAQETQYF. In nucleotides, the CDR3 is TGCGCCAGCAGCTTGGCCCAAGAGACCCAGTACTTC. The chain has TRBV5-1 and TRBJ2-5; no definite D call. Trimming cost V 0 bases and J 1 base, with 1 base left between them. CDR3 length: 12 residues. In germline, CDR1 is SGHRS, CDR2 YFSETQ.

This chain links TRBV30 with TRBJ1-1, with D tentatively TRBD1 (5 bases). Trimming shortened V by 5 bases and J by 9 bases, and 19 bases separated the two germline ends. Germline-derived CDR1 and CDR2 are GTSNPN and SVGIG (reference sequence). The CDR3 runs to 13 residues. CDR3 loop: CAWGTAGMGKAFF. CDR3 DNA sequence: TGTGCCTGGGGCACAGCAGGGATGGGGAAAGCTTTCTTT.

This chain uses TRBV9 with TRBJ2-1; no clear D gene. Trimming stripped 4 bases from V and 9 bases from J, with 11 bases between. The CDR3 spans 12 residues. Germline V CDR1 and CDR2: SGDLS, YYNGEE. CDR3 DNA: TGTGCCAGCAGCAGCCTCGGCGGTGAGCAGTTCTTC. Protein product: CASSSLGGEQFF.

V is TRBV7-2 and J is TRBJ1-6, with 9 positions matching TRBD1. Per the germline V gene, CDR1 is SGHTA and CDR2 is FQGNSA. This CDR3 comprises 14 residues. Trimming at V came to 3 bases and at J to 9 bases, leaving 3 bases not matched to a gene. DNA for the CDR3: TGTGCCAGCAGCTTGACAGGGGGTTTTTCACCCCTCCACTTT. It yields the protein CASSLTGGFSPLHF.

This rearrangement joins TRBV9 to TRBJ2-7; tentatively, D is TRBD1 or TRBD2 (5 bases each). V was clipped by 3 bases and J by 2 bases, with 15 bases between them. The germline gives CDR1 SGDLS, CDR2 YYNGEE. This CDR3 has 15 amino acids. CDR3 nucleotide sequence: TGTGCCAGCAGCGGCGGCGAGGGGTTCACCTACGAGCAGTACTTC. Translating gives CASSGGEGFTYEQYF.

The V gene is TRBV7-2, the J gene TRBJ1-1; TRBD1 might be the D (5 bases). The CDR3 spans 17 residues. Germline assignment: CDR1 SGHTA and CDR2 FQGNSA. Trimming left V 5 bases short and J 0 bases short, with 19 bases between. CDR3: CASSTRDGFSLNTEAFF. CDR3 nucleotides: TGTGCCAGCAGCACACGGGACGGTTTCTCTTTGAACACTGAAGCTTTCTTT.

V gene TRBV5-1 combines with J gene TRBJ2-7; a weak D match, TRBD2 (5 bases). Trimming cost V 0 bases and J 3 bases, with 10 bases left between them. The CDR3 is 14 amino acids. Germline V gene sequence: CDR1 SGHRS, CDR2 YFSETQ. CDR3: CASSLGGVDYEQYF. CDR3 DNA: TGCGCCAGCAGCTTGGGGGGAGTTGACTACGAGCAGTACTTC.

This clone was observed a few times. The chain couples TRBV4-3 to TRBJ1-2; D gene uncertain. This CDR3 has 13 amino acids. V lost 0 bases and J lost 8, with 10 bases in between. Germline V CDR1 and CDR2: LGHNA, YSLEER. Here the CDR3 DNA reads TGCGCCAGCAGCCAAGAGTCTACTGGAGGCTACACCTTC. This translates into CASSQESTGGYTF.

The chain links TRBV27 to TRBJ1-1, with a possible D match to TRBD1 (5 bases). The CDR3 has 11 amino acids. The V gene lost 3 bases and the J gene lost 8 bases, with 7 bases spanning the gap. CDR1 is MNHEY, CDR2 SMNVEV, per germline (reference sequence). CDR3 sequence: CASSLEGEAFF. As DNA, the CDR3 is TGTGCCAGCAGTTTGGAGGGGGAAGCTTTCTTT.

Only a few counts were recorded for this clone. This chain links TRBV30 with TRBJ1-1; unclear D gene. The CDR3 length is 12 residues. Germline V lookup: CDR1 GTSNPN, CDR2 SVGIG (reference sequence). Trimming left V 3 bases short and J 11 bases short, with 16 bases between. The CDR3 nucleotides read TGTGCCTGGAGCTCGTCTTTACTTACGGCTTTCTTT. Its translation is CAWSSSLLTAFF.